In terms of frequency, the clone carrying this TCR beta chain is medium-sized. Its antigen is as yet unknown. Approximately 40,000 genome equivalents of blood DNA were amplified for TRB. The data stem from a study of T cell clusters in autoimmune cytopenias. The CDR3 has 16 residues. Per the germline V gene, CDR1 is SQVTM and CDR2 is ANQGSEA. TRB rearrangements were amplified by touch-down multiplex PCR with mixed TRB-A/B primers. Following a re-call of the multiplex PCR reads, TCRdb has one entry per CDR3 protein and lacks DNA. The sample includes thousands of distinct CDR3 sequences. Whole-study findings and limits: No cluster-lack signature appeared between secondary cytopenia and chronic lymphocytic leukemia patients, apparently due to lymphoma masking.

The material sequenced was peripheral blood. The V gene is TRBV29-1, the J gene TRBJ1-4. The sequence was obtained from a human donor with an autoimmune cytopenia or autoimmune hepatitis (not recorded which). The CDR3 sequence: CSIMAGYSSTNEKLFF.